This T cell receptor (beta chain) appears in the sequencing data of a study of regulatory T cells in long-lasting Graves disease. This CDR3 contains 17 residues. CDR1 and CDR2 (germline): LNHDA, SQIVND (reference sequence). After removal of 3 bases from V and 1 base from J, the junction contained 8 bases not matched to a gene. Broader study findings: Persistent disease favored TRBV28, TRBJ1-2 and TRBJ2-5.

This clonotype was detected a few times. Its antigen is undetermined. Documented time point: newly diagnosed GD, antithyroid drugs for less than 3 months. Construction of the TCR library relied on RNA isolated from PBMCs. HTBI primers from iRepertoire and Arm-PCR of CDR3 regions yielded the TCR beta libraries. MiXCR, applied by TCRdb to the multiplex PCR reads, yields one record per CDR3 protein. The sample shows some 330,000 distinct CDR3 sequences, roughly 12% of them seen only once. Separately, the same data were catalogued under a study of T cells in Graves' hyperthyroidism and ophthalmopathy. That publication notes: Exclusions: uncontrolled infection, other autoimmune disease, pregnancy, lactation. The TCR CDR3 was amplified in a first-round RT-PCR using the HTBI primer set.

This TCR was sampled from a woman aged 18-29 years with Graves disease. Specimen: peripheral blood mononuclear cells (PBMCs), collected at new diagnosis, from a patient treated with antithyroid drugs. V and J are TRBV19 and TRBJ2-4; 8 bases align to TRBD1. CDR3 region: CASSIEDRVRAKNIQYF. The CDR3 nucleotides read TGTGCCAGTAGTATCGAGGACAGGGTTCGGGCCAAAAACATTCAGTACTTC.